This section outlines one T cell receptor beta chain sequence together with its context. TCRdb's table, derived via immunoSEQ multiplex PCR, lists solely in-frame clones and lacks some. The profile shows about 73,000 clones, around 94% of them singletons. The sample comes from a study of cytomegalovirus exposure and HLA in healthy donors. Germline loops: CDR1 SGHNT, CDR2 YENEEA. The CDR3 is 17 amino acids. V trimming: 3 bases; J trimming: 3 bases; junction bases outside the gene matches: 10. The source material was PBMCs. V and J are TRBV11-3 and TRBJ2-5, with 10 bases aligning to TRBD1. This TCR was sampled from a woman in her late teens or twenties in good health and CMV-seropositive. Written as DNA, the CDR3 is TGTGCCAGCAGCTTGAGCTGGGGACAGGGGAAAGAAGAGACCCAGTACTTC. This translates into CASSLSWGQGKEETQYF.